This TCR beta chain was found in a study of blood T cell repertoires in COVID-19. At the level of the study: Specimens from acute and convalescent COVID-19 originated in the United States, Italy and Spain.

This study enrolled people aged about 18 to 100 from approximately 24 US geographic areas. Participant-given clinical history determined each cohort assignment. This clone turned up a few times. The germline V and J ends were trimmed by 2 bases and 0 bases, with 10 bases remaining between them. The CDR3 has 15 residues. Germline CDR1 MDHEN, CDR2 SYDVKM. Profiling relied on immunoSEQ multiplex PCR, and the TCRdb table lists in-frame clones only, not all of them. The sample carries 320,000 or so clones, more than 75% recorded once. Sequences were obtained from PBMCs or T cells enriched from blood (not recorded which). The receptor was isolated from a woman aged 25 to 45 who had recovered from COVID-19. J is TRBJ1-2 and V is TRBV28; tentatively, D is TRBD1 (5 bases). The CDR3 DNA follows: TGTGCCAGCAGTTTAGGGGGGACGACTAACTATGGCTACACCTTC. Encoded protein: CASSLGGTTNYGYTF.